This note documents a single T cell receptor beta chain sequence. The antigen remains undetermined. These data belong to a study of cytomegalovirus exposure and HLA in healthy donors. The germline gives CDR1 KGHSH, CDR2 LQKENI. The V end was cut by 3 bases, the J end by 8 bases, with 4 bases between. The CDR3 contains 11 residues. The table came from immunoSEQ multiplex PCR; TCRdb's copy has only in-frame clones and leaves some out. Among about 170,000 clones listed, about 86% were seen once. Study outcomes and limitations: Per published reports, the classifier diagnosed cytomegalovirus status with high specificity and sensitivity. Subsequent analysis found a tendency for first-cohort TCR clusters to co-occur within the 95 to 150 validation repertoires. TCR sequences were mostly rare, though some public TCRs occurred in many donors.

The sample taken for sequencing was PBMCs. The sequence derives from a woman between 18 and 30 years old in good health and CMV-seronegative. The rearrangement uses TRBV18 and TRBJ1-4; the D is unclear. CDR3 nucleotide sequence: TGTGCCAGCTCACCCGGGGAAAAACTGTTTTTT. Amino acid sequence: CASSPGEKLFF.